This T cell receptor beta chain was retrieved from a study of Tregs in tolerant kidney transplant recipients. The V gene's germline CDR1 is SGHRS and CDR2 YFSETQ. This CDR3 is 13 amino acids long. V shed 2 bases and J 8 bases; nucleotides not matched to a gene: 6. Sequencing used immunoSEQ multiplex PCR; TCRdb keeps in-frame clones, though not all of them. The table records 100,000 or so clones, roughly 93% of them present only once. The nonmyeloablative bone marrow transplants came from related graft donors, with transient mixed chimerism. The V and J genes are TRBV5-1 and TRBJ1-1; TRBD1 matches 7 bases. This TCR was sampled from a human patient who received a combined kidney and bone marrow transplant. Some of the T cells might come from the graft donor. This sample comprised CD4+ T cells from blood (PBMCs), obtained 12 months after the transplant. In nucleotides, the CDR3 is TGCGCCAGCAGCTTCGGACAGGTCGACGAAGCTTTCTTT. Its translation: CASSFGQVDEAFF.